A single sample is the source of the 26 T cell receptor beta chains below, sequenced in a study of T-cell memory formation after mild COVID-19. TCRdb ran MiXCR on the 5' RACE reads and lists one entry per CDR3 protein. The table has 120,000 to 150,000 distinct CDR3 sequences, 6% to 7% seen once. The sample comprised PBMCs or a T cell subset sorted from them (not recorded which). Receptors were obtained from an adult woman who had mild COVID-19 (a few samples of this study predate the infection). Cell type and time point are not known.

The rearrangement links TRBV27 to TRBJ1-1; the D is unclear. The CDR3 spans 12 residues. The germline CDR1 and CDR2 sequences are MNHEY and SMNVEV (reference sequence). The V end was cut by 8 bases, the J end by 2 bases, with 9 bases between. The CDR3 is CASWEINTEAFF. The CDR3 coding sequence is TGTGCCAGCTGGGAGATCAACACTGAAGCTTTCTTT.

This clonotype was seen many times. The CDR3 loop reads CASSPGTSGRVPYNEQFF. As DNA, the CDR3 is TGTGCCAGCAGTCCCGGGACTAGCGGGAGAGTGCCATACAATGAGCAGTTCTTC. The J gene is TRBJ2-1, the V gene TRBV6-2 or TRBV6-3; 14 nucleotides agree with TRBD2. From germline, CDR1 is MNHEY and CDR2 SVGEGT. CDR3 length: 18 residues. V was clipped by 5 bases and J by 4 bases; unmatched bases: 10.

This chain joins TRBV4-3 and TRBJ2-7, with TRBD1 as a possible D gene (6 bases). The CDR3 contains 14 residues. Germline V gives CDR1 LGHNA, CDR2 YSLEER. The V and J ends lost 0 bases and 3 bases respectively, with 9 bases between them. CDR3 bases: TGCGCCAGCAGCCAAGATACACAGGGCTACGAGCAGTACTTC. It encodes CASSQDTQGYEQYF.

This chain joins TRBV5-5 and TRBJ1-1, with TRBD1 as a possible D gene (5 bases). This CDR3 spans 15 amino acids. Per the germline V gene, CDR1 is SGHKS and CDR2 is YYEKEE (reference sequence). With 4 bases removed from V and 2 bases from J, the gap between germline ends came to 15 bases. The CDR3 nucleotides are TGTGCCAGCAGCCTTCTGGGGGTAGGTAACACTGAAGCTTTCTTT. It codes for CASSLLGVGNTEAFF. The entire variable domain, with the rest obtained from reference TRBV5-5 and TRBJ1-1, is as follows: DAGVTQSPTHLIKTRGQQVTLRCSPISGHKSVSWYQQVLGQGPQFIFQYYEKEERGRGNFPDRFSARQFPNYSSELNVNALLLGDSALYLCASSLLGVGNTEAFFGQGTRLTVV.

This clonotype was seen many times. CDR3 sequence reads: CASRNLQGNTEAFF. The CDR3 DNA is TGTGCCAGCAGAAATCTACAGGGAAACACTGAAGCTTTCTTT. The V gene is TRBV27, the J gene TRBJ1-1, with D perhaps TRBD1 (6 bases). The germline V gene has CDR1 MNHEY and CDR2 SMNVEV (reference sequence). Between the trimmed V and J ends, which lost 6 bases and 2 bases, there was a span of 13 bases. The CDR3 is made up of 14 amino acids.

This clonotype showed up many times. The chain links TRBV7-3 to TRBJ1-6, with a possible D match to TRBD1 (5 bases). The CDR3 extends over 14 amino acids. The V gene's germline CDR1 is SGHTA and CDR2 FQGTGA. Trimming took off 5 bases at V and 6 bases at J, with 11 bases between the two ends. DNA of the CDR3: TGTGCCAGCAGCCCAGGGAACGGTAATTCACCCCTCCACTTT. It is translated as CASSPGNGNSPLHF.

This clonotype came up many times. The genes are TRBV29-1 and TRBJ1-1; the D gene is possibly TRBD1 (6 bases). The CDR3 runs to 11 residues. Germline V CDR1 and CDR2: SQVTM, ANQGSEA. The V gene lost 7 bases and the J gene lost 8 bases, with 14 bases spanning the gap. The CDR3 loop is CSGRDNVEAFF. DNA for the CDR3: TGCAGCGGAAGGGACAACGTCGAAGCTTTCTTT.

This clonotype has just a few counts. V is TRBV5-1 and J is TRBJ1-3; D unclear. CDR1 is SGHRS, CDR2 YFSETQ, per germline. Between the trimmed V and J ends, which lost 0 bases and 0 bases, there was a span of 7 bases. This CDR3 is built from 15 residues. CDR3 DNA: TGCGCCAGCAGCTTGGAGGGCAGCTCTGGAAACACCATATATTTT. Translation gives CASSLEGSSGNTIYF.

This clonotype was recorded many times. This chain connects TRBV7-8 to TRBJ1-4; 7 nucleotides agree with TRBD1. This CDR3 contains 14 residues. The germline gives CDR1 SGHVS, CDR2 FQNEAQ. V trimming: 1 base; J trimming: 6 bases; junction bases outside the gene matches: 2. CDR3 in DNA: TGTGCCAGCAGCTTAGACAGGGGCGATGAAAAACTGTTTTTT. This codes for CASSLDRGDEKLFF.

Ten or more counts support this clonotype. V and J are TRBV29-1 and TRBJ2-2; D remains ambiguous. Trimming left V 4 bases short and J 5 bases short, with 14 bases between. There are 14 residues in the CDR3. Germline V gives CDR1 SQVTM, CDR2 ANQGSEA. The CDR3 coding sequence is TGCAGCGTTGTGTTCGTGGTGGGGACCGGGGAGCTGTTTTTT. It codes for CSVVFVVGTGELFF.

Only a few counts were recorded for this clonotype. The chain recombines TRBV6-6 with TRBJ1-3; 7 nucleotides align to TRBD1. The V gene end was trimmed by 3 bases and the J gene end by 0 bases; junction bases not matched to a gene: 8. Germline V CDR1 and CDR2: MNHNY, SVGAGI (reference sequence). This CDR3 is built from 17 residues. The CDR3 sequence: CASSYRDSSTSGNTIYF. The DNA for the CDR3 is TGTGCCAGCAGTTATCGGGACAGTTCCACCTCTGGAAACACCATATATTTT.

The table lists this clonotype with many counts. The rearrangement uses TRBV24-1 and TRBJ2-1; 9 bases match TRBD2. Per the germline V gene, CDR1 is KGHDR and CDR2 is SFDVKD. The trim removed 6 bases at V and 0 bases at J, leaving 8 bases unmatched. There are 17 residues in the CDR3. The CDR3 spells CATSPAGGPSSYNEQFF. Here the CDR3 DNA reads TGTGCCACCAGTCCGGCGGGGGGGCCCTCCTCCTACAATGAGCAGTTCTTC.

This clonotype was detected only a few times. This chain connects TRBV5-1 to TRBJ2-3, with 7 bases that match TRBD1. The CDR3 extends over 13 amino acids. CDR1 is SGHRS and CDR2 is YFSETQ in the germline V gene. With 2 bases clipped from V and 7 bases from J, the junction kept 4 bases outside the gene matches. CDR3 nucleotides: TGCGCCAGCAGCTTAGGGGGCACGAATACGCAGTATTTT. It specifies CASSLGGTNTQYF. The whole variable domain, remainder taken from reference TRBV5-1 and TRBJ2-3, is KAGVTQTPRYLIKTRGQQVTLSCSPISGHRSVSWYQQTPGQGLQFLFEYFSETQRNKGNFPGRFSGRQFSNSRSEMNVSTLELGDSALYLCASSLGGTNTQYFGPGTRLTVL.

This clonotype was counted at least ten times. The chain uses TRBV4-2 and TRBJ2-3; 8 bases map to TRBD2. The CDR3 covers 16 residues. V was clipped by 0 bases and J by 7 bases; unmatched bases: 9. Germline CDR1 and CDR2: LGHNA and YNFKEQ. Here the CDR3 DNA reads TGTGCCAGCAGCCAAGATGGGCCCGAGCGGGGGAATACGCAGTATTTT. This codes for CASSQDGPERGNTQYF.

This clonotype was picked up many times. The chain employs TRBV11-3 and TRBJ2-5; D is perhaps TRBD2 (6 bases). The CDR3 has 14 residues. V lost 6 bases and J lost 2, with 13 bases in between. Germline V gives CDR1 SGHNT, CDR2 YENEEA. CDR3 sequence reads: CASSRRTTQETQYF. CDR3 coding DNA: TGTGCCAGCAGTCGGCGGACTACTCAAGAGACCCAGTACTTC.

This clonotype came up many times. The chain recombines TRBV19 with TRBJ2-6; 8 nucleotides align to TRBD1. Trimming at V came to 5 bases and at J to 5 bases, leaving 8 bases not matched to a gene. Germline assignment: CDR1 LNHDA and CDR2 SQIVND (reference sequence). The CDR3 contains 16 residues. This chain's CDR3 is CASSDRGPLWANVLTF. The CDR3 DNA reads TGTGCCAGTAGTGACAGGGGACCCCTCTGGGCCAACGTCCTGACTTTC.

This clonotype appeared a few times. CDR3 protein: CASRGTGAYNEQFF. CDR3 DNA sequence: TGTGCCAGTAGGGGGACAGGGGCCTACAATGAGCAGTTCTTC. The chain couples TRBV2 to TRBJ2-1; 10 bases match TRBD1. With 9 bases clipped from V and 2 bases from J, the junction kept 4 bases outside the gene matches. The CDR3 has 14 amino acids. The V gene's germline CDR1 is SNHLY and CDR2 FYNNEI. Full variable domain (rest looked up from reference TRBV2 and TRBJ2-1): EPEVTQTPSHQVTQMGQEVILRCVPISNHLYFYWYRQILGQKVEFLVSFYNNEISEKSEIFDDQFSVERPDGSNFTLKIRSTKLEDSAMYFCASRGTGAYNEQFFGPGTRLTVL.

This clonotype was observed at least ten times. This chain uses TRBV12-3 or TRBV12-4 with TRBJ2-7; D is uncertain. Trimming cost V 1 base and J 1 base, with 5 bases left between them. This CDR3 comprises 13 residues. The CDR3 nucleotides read TGTGCCAGCAGTTTAGGCCCATCCTACGAGCAGTACTTC. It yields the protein CASSLGPSYEQYF.

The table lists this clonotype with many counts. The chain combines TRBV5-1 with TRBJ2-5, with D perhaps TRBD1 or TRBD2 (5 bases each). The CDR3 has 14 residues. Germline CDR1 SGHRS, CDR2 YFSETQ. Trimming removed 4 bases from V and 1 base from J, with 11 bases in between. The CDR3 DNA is TGCGCCAGCAGCCCCGGGACGGTCCAAGAGACCCAGTACTTC. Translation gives CASSPGTVQETQYF.

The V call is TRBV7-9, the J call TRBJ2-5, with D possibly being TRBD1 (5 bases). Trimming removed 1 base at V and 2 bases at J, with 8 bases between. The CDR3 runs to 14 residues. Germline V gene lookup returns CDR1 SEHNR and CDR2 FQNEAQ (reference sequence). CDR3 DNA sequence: TGTGCCAGCAGCTTAGTAGGGGTTCAAGAGACCCAGTACTTC. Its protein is CASSLVGVQETQYF.

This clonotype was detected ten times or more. The CDR3 is CASNYNYGYTF. As DNA, the CDR3 is TGTGCCAGCAATTATAACTATGGCTACACCTTC. This chain connects TRBV12-3 or TRBV12-4 to TRBJ1-2; D gene ambiguous. Trimming left V 7 bases short and J 1 base short, with 4 bases between. The CDR3 has 11 residues.

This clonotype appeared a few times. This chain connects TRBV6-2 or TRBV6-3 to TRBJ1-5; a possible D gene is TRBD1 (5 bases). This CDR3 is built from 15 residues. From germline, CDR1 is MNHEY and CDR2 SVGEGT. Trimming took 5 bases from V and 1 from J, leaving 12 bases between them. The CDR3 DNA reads TGTGCCAGCAGTGTGGTGGGGCTGAGCAATCAGCCCCAGCATTTT. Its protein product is CASSVVGLSNQPQHF.

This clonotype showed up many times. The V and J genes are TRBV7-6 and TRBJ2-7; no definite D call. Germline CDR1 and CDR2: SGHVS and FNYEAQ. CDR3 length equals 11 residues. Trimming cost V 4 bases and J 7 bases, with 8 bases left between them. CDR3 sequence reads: CASSSGREQYF. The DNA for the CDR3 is TGTGCCAGCAGCTCTGGTAGGGAGCAGTACTTC.

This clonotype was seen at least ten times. CDR3 amino acids: CSARDPGQGYNEQFF. In DNA form, the CDR3 reads TGCAGTGCTAGAGATCCCGGACAGGGTTATAATGAGCAGTTCTTC. V is TRBV20-1 and J is TRBJ2-1; 8 bases are a match to TRBD1. The junction had 8 bases not matched to a gene; V was cut back by 0 bases and J by 7 bases. The CDR3 totals 15 residues. In germline, CDR1 is DFQATT, CDR2 SNEGSKA (reference sequence).

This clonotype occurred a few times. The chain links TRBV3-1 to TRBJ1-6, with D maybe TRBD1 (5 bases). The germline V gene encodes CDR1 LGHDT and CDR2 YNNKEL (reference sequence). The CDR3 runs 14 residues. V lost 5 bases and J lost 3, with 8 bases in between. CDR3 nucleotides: TGTGCCAGCAGCGAGGGGTTCTATAATTCACCCCTCCACTTT. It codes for CASSEGFYNSPLHF.

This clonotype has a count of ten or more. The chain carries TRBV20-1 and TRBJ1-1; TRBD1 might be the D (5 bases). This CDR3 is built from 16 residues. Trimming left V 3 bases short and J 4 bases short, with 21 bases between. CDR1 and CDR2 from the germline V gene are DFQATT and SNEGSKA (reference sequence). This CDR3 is CSASAPWGGLVTEAFF. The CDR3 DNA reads TGCAGTGCTAGCGCCCCGTGGGGGGGGTTAGTCACTGAAGCTTTCTTT.